This entry lists 11 T cell receptor beta chains sequenced from one sample in a study of blood T cell repertoires in COVID-19. Assay used: immunoSEQ multiplex PCR; TCRdb lists only in-frame clones, some missing. The sample lists approximately 220,000 clones; around 82% were seen once. Sequenced sample: peripheral blood. Receptors were obtained from a woman in her 30s who had recovered from COVID-19.

The chain recombines TRBV30 with TRBJ1-5, with D tentatively TRBD1 (6 bases). Per the germline V gene, CDR1 is GTSNPN and CDR2 is SVGIG (reference sequence). The germline V and J ends were trimmed by 2 bases and 6 bases, with 11 bases remaining between them. The CDR3 is made up of 13 amino acids. CDR3 in DNA: TGTGCCTGGAGTTCAGGGGCCGCTCAGCCCCAGCATTTT. Its protein product is CAWSSGAAQPQHF.

J is TRBJ2-1 and V is TRBV27; 12 bases line up with TRBD2. The CDR3 spans 18 residues. Germline CDR1 reads MNHEY; CDR2 reads SMNVEV (reference sequence). With 5 bases clipped from V and 3 bases from J, the junction kept 11 bases outside the gene matches. The chain's CDR3 is CASSVTSGSPWGYNEQFF. The CDR3 DNA reads as TGTGCCAGCAGTGTGACTAGCGGGAGCCCGTGGGGCTACAATGAGCAGTTCTTC.

The chain couples TRBV12-3 or TRBV12-4 to TRBJ1-2; D unclear. This CDR3 is built from 13 residues. Trimming shortened V by 7 bases and J by 5 bases, and 14 bases separated the two germline ends. CDR3 coding DNA: TGTGCCAGCACCCTTGGGTTGGAGTATGGCTACACCTTC. Translation: CASTLGLEYGYTF.

V is TRBV28 and J is TRBJ2-7, with TRBD1 matching over 9 bases. J gave up 5 bases and V 6 bases, and 8 bases lay outside the gene matches. The CDR3 runs 14 residues. Per germline, CDR1 MDHEN and CDR2 SYDVKM. The chain's CDR3 is CASRLRGQGDEQYF. In DNA form, the CDR3 reads TGTGCCAGCAGATTAAGGGGACAGGGAGACGAGCAGTACTTC.

V gene TRBV5-1 combines with J gene TRBJ1-5; TRBD1 might be the D (6 bases). This CDR3 comprises 14 residues. Per the germline V gene, CDR1 is SGHRS and CDR2 is YFSETQ. V lost 3 bases to trimming and J lost 3 bases, with 10 bases between them. In DNA, the CDR3 is TGCGCCAGCAGCTCCGGACAGCCCAATCAGCCCCAGCATTTT. It translates to CASSSGQPNQPQHF.

This clone was seen just once. This chain uses TRBV29-1 with TRBJ2-2; TRBD1 matches at 7 bases. This CDR3 contains 14 residues. The V segment lost 5 bases and the J segment 3 bases; nucleotides outside the gene matches: 6. Germline V gene data show CDR1 as SQVTM and CDR2 as ANQGSEA. DNA for the CDR3: TGCAGCGTTCGAGGGGGCGGCGACACCGGGGAGCTGTTTTTT. Residues: CSVRGGGDTGELFF.

The V gene is TRBV15, the J gene TRBJ2-1; D is ambiguous. The V and J ends lost 0 bases and 2 bases respectively, with 14 bases between them. Germline-derived CDR1 and CDR2 are LNHNV and YYDKDF (reference sequence). CDR3 size: 17 residues. The CDR3 spells CATSRDGRVGPYNEQFF. In DNA form, the CDR3 reads TGTGCCACCAGCAGAGATGGCCGAGTTGGGCCCTACAATGAGCAGTTCTTC. Combining the CDR3 with reference TRBV15 and TRBJ2-1 gives the whole variable domain DAMVIQNPRYQVTQFGKPVTLSCSQTLNHNVMYWYQQKSSQAPKLLFHYYDKDFNNEADTPDNFQSRRPNTSFCFLDIRSPGLGDTAMYLCATSRDGRVGPYNEQFFGPGTRLTVL.

This rearrangement joins TRBV7-6 to TRBJ2-1, with 8 nucleotides matching TRBD1. CDR3 size: 15 residues. The V segment lost 1 base and the J segment 2 bases; nucleotides outside the gene matches: 1. CDR1 is SGHVS and CDR2 is FNYEAQ in the germline V gene. CDR3 DNA sequence: TGTGCCAGCAGCTTAGAGGACAGGGCCTACAATGAGCAGTTCTTC. This codes for CASSLEDRAYNEQFF.

V usage is TRBV20-1 and J usage is TRBJ2-1, with 8 bases that match TRBD2. Germline V gene lookup returns CDR1 DFQATT and CDR2 SNEGSKA (reference sequence). V lost 3 bases, J lost 9 bases, and 10 bases stayed unmatched. This CDR3 contains 14 residues. CDR3 nucleotide sequence: TGCAGTGCTAGTCCCGGACTAGCAAGGGTTGAGCAGTTCTTC. It yields the protein CSASPGLARVEQFF.

The chain recombines TRBV3-1 (or the pseudogene TRBV3-2) with TRBJ1-2, with a weak D call TRBD1 (5 bases). The CDR3 contains 16 residues. V lost 0 bases and J lost 4, with 15 bases in between. CDR1 and CDR2 from the germline V gene are LGHDT and YNNKEL (reference sequence). The CDR3 here is CASSQEHPGTSYGYTF. The CDR3 nucleotides are TGTGCCAGCAGCCAAGAACACCCCGGGACTTCCTATGGCTACACCTTC.

This clone was observed once. The chain links TRBV7-9 to TRBJ2-2; the match to TRBD2 covers 9 bases. The CDR3 totals 16 residues. V lost 2 bases to trimming and J lost 7 bases; unmatched junction nucleotides: 8. Germline CDR1 and CDR2: SEHNR and FQNEAQ (reference sequence). The DNA for the CDR3 is TGTGCCAGCAGCTTAACCATGGGACTAGCTGGCGGGGAGCTGTTTTTT. It codes for CASSLTMGLAGGELFF. The complete variable domain, with remaining parts taken from reference TRBV7-9 and TRBJ2-2, reads DTGVSQNPRHKITKRGQNVTFRCDPISEHNRLYWYRQTLGQGPEFLTYFQNEAQLEKSRLLSDRFSAERPKGSFSTLEIQRTEQGDSAMYLCASSLTMGLAGGELFFGEGSRLTVL.